The rows below give T cell receptor beta chains drawn from one sample of a study of brain T cells in children with intractable seizures. The table came from immunoSEQ multiplex PCR; TCRdb's copy has only in-frame clones and leaves some out. The sample records 300,000 to 400,000 clones, over 85% being singletons. Sequencing used peripheral blood, obtained more than 4 months after surgery. The source is a boy less than two years old with tuberous sclerosis and intractable seizures. The CDR3 runs from the conserved cysteine through the conserved F or W.

cdr3_aa j_call v_call
CASSLSTGTEAFF TRBJ1-1 TRBV27
CASSPRTGDYEQYF TRBJ2-7 TRBV18
CASSLGGQGFEKLFF TRBJ1-4 TRBV7-9
CASSPKGGNEQYF TRBJ2-7 TRBV18
CASSPPYGYTF TRBJ1-2 TRBV19
CASSYQQGRETQYF TRBJ2-5 TRBV5-6
CAIKGAGGPGNEQFF TRBJ2-1 TRBV10-3
CASSWGLAGVEQYF TRBJ2-7 TRBV11-3
CAWSVAGSREETQYF TRBJ2-5 TRBV30
CASSLGGSGGGSNQPQHF TRBJ1-5 TRBV27
CASSFTGRQPQHF TRBJ1-5 TRBV12-3/TRBV12-4
CSVEFNGQGEYEQYF TRBJ2-7 TRBV29-1
CASSLQGYNEQFF TRBJ2-1 TRBV5-4